Below are 10 T cell receptor beta chains sequenced from a single sample in a study of T-cell reconstitution after alpha-beta-depleted transplantation in children. During its preparation, the TCRbeta library received unique molecular identifiers. MiXCR, run by TCRdb on the PCR reads, gives a single entry per CDR3 protein. The table shows 260,000 or so distinct CDR3 sequences, with more than 10% occurring only once. The sample was PBMCs from the stem cell graft donor, taken from the stem cell graft. Receptor source: a human donor who donated a stem cell graft to a child with acute lymphoblastic leukemia.

The sample holds many counts of this clonotype. This chain joins TRBV5-1 and TRBJ1-2, with 8 bases fitting TRBD1. The J segment lost 6 bases and the V segment lost 6 bases, leaving 7 bases of the junction unmatched. Germline V gene lookup returns CDR1 SGHRS and CDR2 YFSETQ. CDR3 length equals 13 residues. CDR3 sequence (DNA): TGCGCCAGCACCGGACAGGGCAAGGATGGCTACACCTTC. This gives the protein CASTGQGKDGYTF.

This clonotype was counted many times. J is TRBJ2-1 and V is TRBV7-9; 8 nucleotides align to TRBD2. The ends lost 6 bases at V and 1 base at J; junction bases unmatched: 8. Germline V lookup: CDR1 SEHNR, CDR2 FQNEAQ (reference sequence). The CDR3 contains 16 residues. Written as DNA, the CDR3 is TGTGCCAGCAGTAAGCGGGGGCTGCCATCCTACAATGAGCAGTTCTTC. It specifies CASSKRGLPSYNEQFF.

This clonotype was detected ten times or more. The chain combines TRBV6-5 with TRBJ2-6; the D gene is possibly TRBD1 (5 bases). Germline CDR1 and CDR2: MNHEY and SVGAGI. The CDR3 runs to 19 residues. V lost 2 bases to trimming and J lost 0 bases, with 17 bases between them. The CDR3 nucleotides read TGTGCCAGCAGTTACCAGGGCATTGGAGCAACCTCTGGGGCCAACGTCCTGACTTTC. Encoded protein: CASSYQGIGATSGANVLTF.

This clonotype was detected ten times or more. J is TRBJ2-2 and V is TRBV20-1; D not certain. V lost 2 bases to trimming and J lost 3 bases, with 7 bases between them. This CDR3 has 13 amino acids. Looked up from germline, CDR1 is DFQATT and CDR2 is SNEGSKA (reference sequence). The CDR3 sequence: CSARNGYTGELFF. CDR3 coding DNA: TGCAGTGCTAGAAACGGATACACCGGGGAGCTGTTTTTT.

Many counts were recorded for this clonotype. The CDR3 here is CATGTANNEQFF. The CDR3 DNA follows: TGTGCCACCGGGACAGCTAACAATGAGCAGTTCTTC. The chain combines TRBV11-2 with TRBJ2-1, with TRBD1 identical over 7 bases. Germline CDR1 SGHAT, CDR2 FQNNGV. This CDR3 region has 12 residues. Trimming took 10 bases from V and 5 from J; bases not matched to a gene: 5.

This clonotype was seen at least ten times. V and J are TRBV4-2 and TRBJ2-3, with TRBD2 identical over 13 bases. Germline V gives CDR1 LGHNA, CDR2 YNFKEQ. Germline trimming cut 2 bases from V and 4 bases from J; bases unmatched to any gene: 9. The CDR3 is made up of 18 amino acids. The CDR3 is CASSQQTSGRYESDTQYF. Written as DNA, the CDR3 is TGTGCCAGCAGCCAACAGACTAGCGGGAGGTATGAATCAGATACGCAGTATTTT.

The rearrangement joins TRBV11-3 to TRBJ2-1, with 14 bases aligning to TRBD2. The CDR3 is 16 residues long. V trimming: 5 bases; J trimming: 4 bases; junction bases outside the gene matches: 4. The germline V gene encodes CDR1 SGHNT and CDR2 YENEEA. The DNA of the CDR3 is TGTGCCAGCAGCCCAAGGACTAGCGGGGGGTACAATGAGCAGTTCTTC. This codes for CASSPRTSGGYNEQFF.

Many counts were recorded for this clonotype. The gene calls are TRBV6-1 and TRBJ2-7; perhaps TRBD1 as D (5 bases). Germline CDR1 MNHNS, CDR2 SASEGT. This CDR3 has 16 amino acids. Trimming stripped 4 bases from V and 0 bases from J, with 16 bases between. The CDR3 region has the DNA TGTGCCAGCAGTGGCGTCAGGGTAAGCTTCTCCTACGAGCAGTACTTC. This sequence encodes CASSGVRVSFSYEQYF.

At least ten counts were recorded for this clonotype. The chain combines TRBV5-1 with TRBJ2-3; D gene ambiguous. The V end lost 2 bases, the J end lost 2 bases, and 9 bases lay between the germline ends. Germline V gene sequence: CDR1 SGHRS, CDR2 YFSETQ. CDR3 length equals 14 residues. CDR3 in amino acids: CASSFEKYTDTQYF. The CDR3 coding sequence is TGCGCCAGCAGCTTTGAGAAGTACACAGATACGCAGTATTTT.

Ten or more counts support this clonotype. The V and J genes are TRBV7-9 and TRBJ1-4; the match to TRBD1 covers 8 bases. The length of the CDR3 is 16 residues. Germline CDR1 reads SEHNR; CDR2 reads FQNEAQ (reference sequence). Unmatched junction bases numbered 7, after V lost 0 bases and J lost 7 bases. CDR3 sequence: CASSLAPTGEPEKLFF. CDR3 in DNA: TGTGCCAGCAGCTTAGCCCCGACAGGGGAGCCTGAAAAACTGTTTTTT.